The 17 T cell receptor beta chains below come from one sample, sequenced in a study of blood T cell repertoires in COVID-19. Sequencing was performed with immunoSEQ multiplex PCR; in TCRdb, only in-frame clones are kept and a portion is missing. This sample has about 300,000 clones; roughly 90% occur once, and the top ten carry roughly 2.9%. Sequenced: PBMCs or T cells enriched from blood (not recorded which). These receptors were collected from a woman between 45 and 60 years old who had been exposed to COVID-19.

V and J are TRBV4-1 and TRBJ2-7; possibly TRBD1 for D (7 bases). The CDR3 covers 16 residues. From germline, CDR1 is MGHRA and CDR2 YSYEKL. With 3 bases removed from V and 1 base from J, the gap between germline ends came to 16 bases. The CDR3 nucleotides read TGCGCCAGCAGCCATGGCAGGGGGGACGGATCCTACGAGCAGTACTTC. It codes for CASSHGRGDGSYEQYF.

The rearrangement links TRBV3-1 (or the pseudogene TRBV3-2) to TRBJ2-7, with D possibly matching TRBD2 (6 bases). Trimming stripped 1 base from V and 2 bases from J, with 9 bases between. This CDR3 is 14 amino acids long. In germline, CDR1 is LGHDT, CDR2 YNNKEL (reference sequence). The CDR3 DNA reads TGTGCCAGCAGCCAAGCGGGGGACCCCTACGAGCAGTACTTC. This encodes CASSQAGDPYEQYF.

The chain recombines TRBV25-1 with TRBJ2-7; 8 nucleotides agree with TRBD1. The trim removed 7 bases at V and 2 bases at J, leaving 4 bases unmatched. Germline V gives CDR1 MGHDK, CDR2 SYGVNS. CDR3 size: 13 residues. The CDR3 DNA sequence: TGTGCCAGCATTGGACAGGGTCCCTACGAGCAGTACTTC. It encodes CASIGQGPYEQYF.

The V and J genes are TRBV7-2 and TRBJ2-7; 9 bases are shared with TRBD1. J gave up 5 bases and V 5 bases, and 7 bases lay outside the gene matches. Germline V CDR1 and CDR2: SGHTA, FQGNSA. The CDR3 contains 14 residues. Here the CDR3 DNA reads TGTGCCAGCAGCGCGGGACAGGGCGGGAACGAGCAGTACTTC. It yields the protein CASSAGQGGNEQYF.

The chain carries TRBV13 and TRBJ2-7; D is perhaps TRBD2 (5 bases). From germline, CDR1 is PRHDT and CDR2 FYEKMQ (reference sequence). The germline V and J ends were trimmed by 1 base and 4 bases, with 11 bases remaining between them. The CDR3 consists of 14 residues. As DNA, the CDR3 is TGTGCCAGCAGCTTAGAAAGGACGGGATACGAGCAGTACTTC. This gives the protein CASSLERTGYEQYF.

The chain carries TRBV19 and TRBJ2-4; the match to TRBD1 covers 7 bases. Trimming took 1 base from V and 9 from J; bases not matched to a gene: 6. Germline lookup yields CDR1 LNHDA and CDR2 SQIVND (reference sequence). The CDR3 runs to 14 residues. The CDR3 loop is CASSIGTGDGIQYF. CDR3 DNA sequence: TGTGCCAGTAGTATAGGTACAGGGGATGGCATTCAGTACTTC.

A single count supports this clone. CDR3 loop: CASSLETFTDTQYF. CDR3 DNA: TGTGCCAGCAGCTTAGAAACATTCACAGATACGCAGTATTTT. The V call is TRBV11-2, the J call TRBJ2-3; D not certain. Germline V gives CDR1 SGHAT, CDR2 FQNNGV. Trimming took 0 bases from V and 2 from J, leaving 6 bases between them. The CDR3 has 14 amino acids.

This clone was seen just once. The chain combines TRBV2 with TRBJ2-5; 7 bases agree with TRBD1. Germline trimming cut 6 bases from V and 1 base from J; bases unmatched to any gene: 5. The CDR3 runs 14 residues. Germline lookup yields CDR1 SNHLY and CDR2 FYNNEI. CDR3 bases: TGTGCCAGCAGCGAAAGGGACAGCCAAGAGACCCAGTACTTC. It is translated as CASSERDSQETQYF.

This chain connects TRBV28 to TRBJ1-5; TRBD1 matches at 9 bases. CDR3 length: 19 amino acids. Germline CDR1 reads MDHEN; CDR2 reads SYDVKM. Germline trimming cut 4 bases from V and 6 bases from J; bases unmatched to any gene: 19. The DNA of the CDR3 is TGTGCCAGCAGTTCTCTACCCACCTTCGGGACAGGGCGTGGTCAGCCCCAGCATTTT. Translation gives CASSSLPTFGTGRGQPQHF. Looking up the rest from reference TRBV28 and TRBJ1-5 gives the full variable domain: DVKVTQSSRYLVKRTGEKVFLECVQDMDHENMFWYRQDPGLGLRLIYFSYDVKMKEKGDIPEGYSVSREKKERFSLILESASTNQTSMYLCASSSLPTFGTGRGQPQHFGDGTRLSIL.

V usage is TRBV4-2 and J usage is TRBJ2-7; 8 positions match TRBD2. The J segment lost 1 base and the V segment lost 5 bases, leaving 10 bases of the junction unmatched. Germline V gives CDR1 LGHNA, CDR2 YNFKEQ. CDR3 size: 16 residues. The CDR3 DNA sequence: TGTGCCAGCAGCTTCACCAGCGGGGGAGGATCCTACGAGCAGTACTTC. It specifies CASSFTSGGGSYEQYF.

This sequence joins TRBV11-3 and TRBJ2-3, with TRBD2 as a possible D gene (6 bases). There are 14 residues in the CDR3. Deletions cut 5 bases from V and 2 bases from J, with 11 bases between. Germline V lookup: CDR1 SGHNT, CDR2 YENEEA. The CDR3 region is CASSRDSITDTQYF. The CDR3 DNA reads as TGTGCCAGCAGCCGGGACTCTATCACAGATACGCAGTATTTT.

The chain carries TRBV6-5 and TRBJ1-2, with 8 nucleotides matching TRBD1. The CDR3 covers 13 residues. From germline, CDR1 is MNHEY and CDR2 SVGAGI. V dropped 7 bases and J dropped 8; count of bases not matched to a gene: 9. The CDR3 protein is CASNFGTGLGYTF. CDR3 bases: TGTGCCAGCAACTTCGGGACAGGCCTAGGCTACACCTTC.

J is TRBJ1-2 and V is TRBV18, with a tentative D call TRBD1 (6 bases). CDR1 KGHSH and CDR2 LQKENI come from the germline V gene. Trimming took 6 bases from V and 2 from J, leaving 13 bases between them. The CDR3 runs to 14 residues. CDR3 amino acids: CASSPNTGNYGYTF. The CDR3 region has the DNA TGTGCCAGCTCCCCTAATACAGGGAACTATGGCTACACCTTC.

The CDR3 DNA sequence: TGTGCCAGCAGCTTACCCACCGGACTAGCGAGCACAGATACGCAGTATTTT. Its protein is CASSLPTGLASTDTQYF. The V call is TRBV13, the J call TRBJ2-3, with 9 bases fitting TRBD2. J gave up 0 bases and V 2 bases, and 6 bases lay outside the gene matches. The germline V gene has CDR1 PRHDT and CDR2 FYEKMQ (reference sequence). The CDR3 extends over 17 amino acids.

This clone appeared once. This chain connects TRBV5-6 to TRBJ2-7; D ambiguous. The CDR3 length is 12 residues. V was trimmed by 2 bases and J by 2 bases, leaving 5 bases between them. The germline V gene encodes CDR1 SGHDT and CDR2 YYEEEE. For the CDR3, the DNA is TGTGCCAGCAGCTTTCAGACCTACGAGCAGTACTTC. This gives the protein CASSFQTYEQYF.

CDR3 DNA: TGTGCCAGTAGTAAGATAAGCGGAGGAGGGATGGAGCAGTTCTTC. The encoded protein is CASSKISGGGMEQFF. The chain couples TRBV19 to TRBJ2-1; perhaps TRBD2 as D (6 bases). The CDR3 spans 15 residues. Looked up from germline, CDR1 is LNHDA and CDR2 is SQIVND (reference sequence). Trimming took off 4 bases at V and 10 bases at J, with 20 bases between the two ends.

Worth noting for this clone: The sample contains more than one DNA sequence encoding this CDR3. The V and J genes are TRBV7-2 and TRBJ1-3, with 7 bases identical to TRBD1. Germline lookup yields CDR1 SGHTA and CDR2 FQGNSA. Trimming removed 0 bases from V and 3 bases from J; junction bases left unmatched: 2. The length of the CDR3 is 15 residues. CDR3 in amino acids: CASSLATGSGNTIYF. DNA for the CDR3: TGTGCCAGCAGCTTAGCGACAGGGAGTGGAAACACCATATATTTT.